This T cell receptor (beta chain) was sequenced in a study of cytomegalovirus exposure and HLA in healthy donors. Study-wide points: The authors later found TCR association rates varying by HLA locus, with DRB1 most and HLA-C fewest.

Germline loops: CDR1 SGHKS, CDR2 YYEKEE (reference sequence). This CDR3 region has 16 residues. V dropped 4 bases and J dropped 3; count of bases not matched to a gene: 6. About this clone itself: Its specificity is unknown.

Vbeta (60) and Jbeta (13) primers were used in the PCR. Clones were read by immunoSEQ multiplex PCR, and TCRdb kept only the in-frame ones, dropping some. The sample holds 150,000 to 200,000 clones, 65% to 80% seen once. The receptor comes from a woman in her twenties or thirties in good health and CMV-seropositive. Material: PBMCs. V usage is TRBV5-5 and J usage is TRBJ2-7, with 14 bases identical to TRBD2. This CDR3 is CASSGGTSGGGYEQYF. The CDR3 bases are TGTGCCAGCAGCGGGGGGACTAGCGGGGGAGGCTACGAGCAGTACTTC.